A single sample is the source of the 2 T cell receptor beta chains below, sequenced in a study of blood T cell repertoires in COVID-19. Libraries were prepared by immunoSEQ multiplex PCR; TCRdb keeps only in-frame clonotypes and omits some of them. The sample records 220,000 or so clones, approximately 80% being singletons. Material for sequencing was PBMCs or T cells enriched from blood (not recorded which). All receptors come from a woman between 40 and 55 years old with acute COVID-19.

The chain joins TRBV4-3 to TRBJ1-1, with TRBD1 matching 8 bases. The CDR3 has 14 residues. After removal of 0 bases from V and 11 bases from J, the junction contained 8 bases not matched to a gene. Germline lookup yields CDR1 LGHNA and CDR2 YSLEER. In nucleotides, the CDR3 is TGCGCCAGCAGCCAAGATTTCCGGACAGGGCTTGCTTTCTTT. As protein: CASSQDFRTGLAFF.

The genes are TRBV6-5 and TRBJ1-5; 8 bases map to TRBD1. Germline V lookup: CDR1 MNHEY, CDR2 SVGAGI. The CDR3 runs to 15 residues. Trimming took 6 bases from V and 2 from J; bases not matched to a gene: 6. The DNA for the CDR3 is TGTGCCAGCAGCCCCAGGGGGCGAGGCAATCAGCCCCAGCATTTT. Residues: CASSPRGRGNQPQHF.